This T cell receptor (beta chain) was sequenced during a study of technical replicates of blood from a few donors. V gave up 10 bases and J gave up 2 bases; unmatched junction bases: 5. The CDR3 loop spans 13 amino acids. In germline, CDR1 is SNHLY, CDR2 FYNNEI. Assay: immunoSEQ multiplex PCR; the TCRdb copy retains only in-frame clones and omits some. Of 74,000 or so clones in the sample, just over 95% were seen once. The sample comprised T cells isolated from PBMCs. The chain employs TRBV2 and TRBJ2-1; 7 nucleotides match TRBD2. The TCR sequence derives from a human donor in good health. The CDR3 nucleotides are TGTGCCACCCAGCGGGATCCCTACAATGAGCAGTTCTTC. It specifies CATQRDPYNEQFF.